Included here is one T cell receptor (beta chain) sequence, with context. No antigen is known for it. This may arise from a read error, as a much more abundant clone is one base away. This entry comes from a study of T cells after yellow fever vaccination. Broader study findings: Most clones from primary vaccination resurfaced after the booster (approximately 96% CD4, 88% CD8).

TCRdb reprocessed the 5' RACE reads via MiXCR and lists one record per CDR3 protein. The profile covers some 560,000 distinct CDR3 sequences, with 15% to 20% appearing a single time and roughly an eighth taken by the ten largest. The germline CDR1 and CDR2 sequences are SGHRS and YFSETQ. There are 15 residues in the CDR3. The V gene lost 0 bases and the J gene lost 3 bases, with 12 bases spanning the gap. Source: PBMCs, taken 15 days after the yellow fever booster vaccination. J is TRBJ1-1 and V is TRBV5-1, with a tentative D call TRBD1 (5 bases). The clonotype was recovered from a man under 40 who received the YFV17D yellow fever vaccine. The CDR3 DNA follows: TGCGCCAGCAGCTTGGAAGGGACTCGGTACACTGAAGCTTTCTTT. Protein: CASSLEGTRYTEAFF.